The 4 T cell receptor beta chains reported below all come from one sample, sequenced in a study of cytomegalovirus exposure and HLA in healthy donors. The study ran its PCR with 60 Vbeta and 13 Jbeta primers. TCRdb keeps only in-frame clones here, not all; method: immunoSEQ multiplex PCR. The sample shows under 100,000 clones, 78% of them seen only once. The sequencing input was PBMCs. These receptors were taken from a young man in good health and CMV-seropositive.

The rearrangement links TRBV7-2 to TRBJ2-5; D possibly corresponds to TRBD2 (5 bases). V lost 0 bases to trimming and J lost 2 bases, with 13 bases between them. CDR3 length equals 16 residues. Germline lookup yields CDR1 SGHTA and CDR2 FQGNSA. For the CDR3, the DNA is TGTGCCAGCAGCTTAGCGTCGGGATCCTGGCAAGAGACCCAGTACTTC. This translates into CASSLASGSWQETQYF.

The V and J genes are TRBV10-1 and TRBJ2-2; D ambiguous. Deletions cut 7 bases from V and 3 bases from J, with 12 bases between. The CDR3 contains 14 residues. CDR1 is WNHNN, CDR2 SYGVQD, per germline (reference sequence). CDR3 bases: TGCGCCAGCACGAAACGGGTTGACACCGGGGAGCTGTTTTTT. Residues: CASTKRVDTGELFF.

The chain carries TRBV6-4 and TRBJ2-2; D remains unclear. Trimming stripped 7 bases from V and 0 bases from J, with 9 bases between. The germline V gene encodes CDR1 MRHNA and CDR2 SNTAGT. The CDR3 runs to 14 residues. This CDR3 is CASKSTANTGELFF. The CDR3 nucleotides read TGTGCCAGCAAATCTACAGCGAACACCGGGGAGCTGTTTTTT.

This clone was recorded a few times. The V and J genes are TRBV10-2 and TRBJ1-4, with 11 bases that match TRBD1. This CDR3 has 15 amino acids. CDR1 and CDR2 (germline): WSHSY, SAAADI. V lost 5 bases to trimming and J lost 4 bases; unmatched junction nucleotides: 3. This CDR3 is CASSWDRGFNEKLFF. For the CDR3, the DNA is TGCGCCAGCAGTTGGGACAGGGGGTTTAATGAAAAACTGTTTTTT.